This T cell receptor beta chain originates from a study of siplizumab effects on memory and regulatory T cells. Study-wide points: On average, about 70% of mappable alloreactive CD4+ clones were Treg-derived under siplizumab, against about 30% in controls.

TCRdb's table, derived via immunoSEQ multiplex PCR, lists solely in-frame clones and lacks some. Of some 81,000 clones listed, over 90% are singletons. About this clone: Antigen unknown.

V was trimmed by 1 base and J by 7 bases, leaving 16 bases between them. Germline V gene data show CDR1 as SEHNR and CDR2 as FQNEAQ (reference sequence). CDR3 length: 16 amino acids. Sequenced material: CD8+ T cells sorted from blood. The clonotype originates from a human donor in good health. This rearrangement joins TRBV7-9 to TRBJ1-4; D gene ambiguous. The CDR3 DNA sequence: TGTGCCAGCAGCTTAGAAGGCGGGAGGAAAGGTGAAAAACTGTTTTTT. Its protein product is CASSLEGGRKGEKLFF. Complete variable domain (other parts from reference TRBV7-9 and TRBJ1-4): DTGVSQNPRHKITKRGQNVTFRCDPISEHNRLYWYRQTLGQGPEFLTYFQNEAQLEKSRLLSDRFSAERPKGSFSTLEIQRTEQGDSAMYLCASSLEGGRKGEKLFFGSGTQLSVL.